This is a list of T cell receptor beta chains from one sample in a study of regulatory T cells in long-lasting Graves disease. TCRdb reprocessed the multiplex PCR reads via MiXCR and lists one record per CDR3 protein. The sample records some 490,000 distinct CDR3 sequences, more than 10% being singletons. This sample was shared with a second study, whose subject was T cells in Graves' hyperthyroidism and ophthalmopathy.

Specimen: peripheral blood mononuclear cells (PBMCs), collected at new diagnosis, from a patient treated with antithyroid drugs. The receptors here all came from a woman in her twenties or thirties with Graves disease. CDR3s include the opening cysteine and the closing phenylalanine or tryptophan. The D gene is left open where the match is weak. The listing skips clone size in some rows; elsewhere it reads once, few, many or a size class.

d_call: TRBD2
clone_size: many
j_call: TRBJ2-3
v_call: TRBV13
cdr3_nt: TGTGCCAGCAGCTCCATTAGCGGGAGGAGAACAGATACGCAGTATTTT
cdr3_aa: CASSSISGRRTDTQYF

d_call: -
clone_size: few
j_call: TRBJ2-1
v_call: TRBV19
cdr3_nt: TGTGCCAGTAGTATTCAGGGGCAGGGCTACAATGAGCAGTTCTTC
cdr3_aa: CASSIQGQGYNEQFF

d_call: TRBD1
clone_size: few
j_call: TRBJ2-5
v_call: TRBV28
cdr3_nt: TGTGCCAGCGGCCCCGCAGGGGGCCAAGAGACCCAGTACTTC
cdr3_aa: CASGPAGGQETQYF

d_call: -
clone_size: many
j_call: TRBJ2-5
v_call: TRBV18
cdr3_nt: TGTGCCAGCTCACCCACGCAGCTTCAAGAGACCCAGTACTTC
cdr3_aa: CASSPTQLQETQYF

d_call: -
clone_size: many
j_call: TRBJ2-1
v_call: TRBV11-2
cdr3_nt: TGTGCCAGCAGCTACCGGTTGGGCAGCCTGTACAATGAGCAGTTCTTC
cdr3_aa: CASSYRLGSLYNEQFF

d_call: -
clone_size: many
j_call: TRBJ1-4
v_call: TRBV27
cdr3_nt: TGTGCCAGCAGTTTAAACAGGGTATTCGTTAATGAAAAACTGTTTTTT
cdr3_aa: CASSLNRVFVNEKLFF

d_call: TRBD2
clone_size: -
j_call: TRBJ2-1
v_call: TRBV12-3/TRBV12-4
cdr3_nt: TGTGCCAGCAGACTAGCGGGAGGGCGGGATGAGCAGTTCTTC
cdr3_aa: CASRLAGGRDEQFF

d_call: -
clone_size: many
j_call: TRBJ2-6
v_call: TRBV3-1
cdr3_nt: TGTGCCAGCAGCCAAGTTACCGGGACACCTTCTACTGGGGCCAACGTCCTGACTTTC
cdr3_aa: CASSQVTGTPSTGANVLTF

d_call: -
clone_size: many
j_call: TRBJ2-3
v_call: TRBV6-1
cdr3_nt: TGTGCCAGCGTCTTGACGGGAGACATAGATACGCAGTATTTT
cdr3_aa: CASVLTGDIDTQYF

d_call: TRBD2
clone_size: many
j_call: TRBJ2-1
v_call: TRBV19
cdr3_nt: TGTGCCAGTACTCTAGCGGCGTACTCGTCCTACAATGAGCAGTTCTTC
cdr3_aa: CASTLAAYSSYNEQFF

d_call: -
clone_size: many
j_call: TRBJ2-2
v_call: TRBV24-1
cdr3_nt: TGTGCCACCAGTGATCGGACAGCCTGGTTTGAGGAGCTGTTTTTT
cdr3_aa: CATSDRTAWFEELFF

d_call: TRBD1
clone_size: few
j_call: TRBJ1-6
v_call: TRBV28
cdr3_nt: TGTGCCAGCAGTCCCCTGACAGGGGGCGGTTCACCCCCCCACTTT
cdr3_aa: CASSPLTGGGSPPHF

d_call: TRBD1
clone_size: few
j_call: TRBJ1-2
v_call: TRBV20-1
cdr3_nt: TGCAGTGCTACCTCCCTTGACAGGGGGCTAAGCTATGGCTACACCTTC
cdr3_aa: CSATSLDRGLSYGYTF

d_call: -
clone_size: many
j_call: TRBJ2-3
v_call: TRBV25-1
cdr3_nt: TGTGCCAGCGGCTCAAGCGGGACAAGCACAGATACGCAGTATTTT
cdr3_aa: CASGSSGTSTDTQYF

d_call: -
clone_size: many
j_call: TRBJ1-5
v_call: TRBV2
cdr3_nt: TGTGCCAGCAGTCTAACACCAGGACCCCAGCATTTT
cdr3_aa: CASSLTPGPQHF

d_call: TRBD2
clone_size: many
j_call: TRBJ2-1
v_call: TRBV7-2
cdr3_nt: TGTGCCAGCAGCCAGCTCAGCGGGAGCACCTACAATGAGCAGTTCTTC
cdr3_aa: CASSQLSGSTYNEQFF

d_call: TRBD1
clone_size: many
j_call: TRBJ2-7
v_call: TRBV6-1
cdr3_nt: TGTGCCAGCGGGGACAGTGTTGGCGAGCAGTACTTC
cdr3_aa: CASGDSVGEQYF

d_call: -
clone_size: many
j_call: TRBJ1-2
v_call: TRBV7-9
cdr3_nt: TGTGCCAGCAGCTTAGCGCTGGCAACTAACTATGGCTACACCTTC
cdr3_aa: CASSLALATNYGYTF

d_call: TRBD1
clone_size: many
j_call: TRBJ2-7
v_call: TRBV5-1
cdr3_nt: TGCGCCAGCAGCTTGGGGGACAGGGTGTACGAGCAGTACTTC
cdr3_aa: CASSLGDRVYEQYF

d_call: -
clone_size: few
j_call: TRBJ2-5
v_call: TRBV3-1
cdr3_nt: TGTGCCAGCAGTCTTATGGGGGCAGGACGGTGGCAAGAGACCCAGTACTTC
cdr3_aa: CASSLMGAGRWQETQYF

d_call: TRBD1
clone_size: many
j_call: TRBJ1-1
v_call: TRBV19
cdr3_nt: TGTGCCAGTACTCGGGACAGGATGAACACTGAAGCTTTCTTT
cdr3_aa: CASTRDRMNTEAFF

d_call: TRBD1
clone_size: -
j_call: TRBJ1-2
v_call: TRBV6-1
cdr3_nt: TGTGCCAGCAGTCCACAGGGGGCGGGCTACACCTTC
cdr3_aa: CASSPQGAGYTF

d_call: TRBD1
clone_size: few
j_call: TRBJ2-2
v_call: TRBV29-1
cdr3_nt: TGCAGCGTTGAAGACCGCGGGACAGGGAAGAACACCGGGGAGCTGTTTTTT
cdr3_aa: CSVEDRGTGKNTGELFF

d_call: TRBD2
clone_size: many
j_call: TRBJ2-1
v_call: TRBV11-3
cdr3_nt: TGTGCCAGCAGCTCTAGCGGGGGCGGAAATGAGCAGTTCTTC
cdr3_aa: CASSSSGGGNEQFF

d_call: -
clone_size: -
j_call: TRBJ1-2
v_call: TRBV6-9
cdr3_nt: TGTGCCAGCAGTTACTACCCCGGGTTTTTCAGCGGCAACTATGGCTACACCTTC
cdr3_aa: CASSYYPGFFSGNYGYTF

d_call: -
clone_size: many
j_call: TRBJ2-3
v_call: TRBV29-1
cdr3_nt: TGCAGCGTTGTTCCGGGAACAGATACGCAGTATTTT
cdr3_aa: CSVVPGTDTQYF

d_call: TRBD1
clone_size: -
j_call: TRBJ2-1
v_call: TRBV5-1
cdr3_nt: TGCGCTAGCAGCTTGTCCTCCGGGACAGGGATCAATGAGCAGTTCTTC
cdr3_aa: CASSLSSGTGINEQFF

d_call: TRBD1
clone_size: -
j_call: TRBJ1-1
v_call: TRBV10-3
cdr3_nt: TGTGCCATCAGGGACAGGGCGCCATCCATGAACACTGAAGCTTTCTTT
cdr3_aa: CAIRDRAPSMNTEAFF

d_call: TRBD2
clone_size: -
j_call: TRBJ2-5
v_call: TRBV5-1
cdr3_nt: TGCGCCAGCAGCCTCTCACTAGCGGGAGGAGGGCAAGAGACCCAGTACTTC
cdr3_aa: CASSLSLAGGGQETQYF

d_call: TRBD2
clone_size: many
j_call: TRBJ2-2
v_call: TRBV12-3/TRBV12-4
cdr3_nt: TGTGCCAGCAGTTTAACGACGGGGGGGAACACCGGGGAGCTGTTTTTT
cdr3_aa: CASSLTTGGNTGELFF

d_call: -
clone_size: many
j_call: TRBJ1-2
v_call: TRBV19
cdr3_nt: TGTGCCAGTAGCCCGCCCCGGGTGCGGGATGGCTACACCTTC
cdr3_aa: CASSPPRVRDGYTF

d_call: TRBD2
clone_size: many
j_call: TRBJ2-1
v_call: TRBV12-3/TRBV12-4
cdr3_nt: TGTGCCAGCAGTTTATTCCGGGAGGATGAGCAGTTCTTC
cdr3_aa: CASSLFREDEQFF

d_call: TRBD1
clone_size: -
j_call: TRBJ2-4
v_call: TRBV19
cdr3_nt: TGTGCCAGTAGTCCAAGGGGGACAGGGGGACTAAACATTCAGTACTTC
cdr3_aa: CASSPRGTGGLNIQYF

d_call: TRBD1
clone_size: few
j_call: TRBJ2-1
v_call: TRBV6-5
cdr3_nt: TGTGCCAGCAGTTACTACGGGACAGGGGGCTACAATGAGCAGTTCTTC
cdr3_aa: CASSYYGTGGYNEQFF

d_call: -
clone_size: many
j_call: TRBJ2-1
v_call: TRBV7-9
cdr3_nt: TGTGCCAGCAGCCACCCCTCGCCAAACAATGAGCAGTTCTTC
cdr3_aa: CASSHPSPNNEQFF

d_call: TRBD1
clone_size: many
j_call: TRBJ2-7
v_call: TRBV6-1
cdr3_nt: TGTGCCAGCAGTGTCCGGGACAGGGGCTACGAGCAGTACTTC
cdr3_aa: CASSVRDRGYEQYF

d_call: TRBD1
clone_size: -
j_call: TRBJ1-4
v_call: TRBV7-9
cdr3_nt: TGTGCCAGCAGCTTAGCGGCAGGGGGCATTGAAAAACTGTTTTTT
cdr3_aa: CASSLAAGGIEKLFF

d_call: TRBD1
clone_size: many
j_call: TRBJ2-1
v_call: TRBV4-1
cdr3_nt: TGCGCCAGCAGCCAATGGGACAGACCAAATGATGAGCAGTTCTTC
cdr3_aa: CASSQWDRPNDEQFF

d_call: -
clone_size: many
j_call: TRBJ1-6
v_call: TRBV29-1
cdr3_nt: TGCAGCGTAGCGGACAGCTCCTATAATTCACCCCTCCACTTT
cdr3_aa: CSVADSSYNSPLHF

d_call: -
clone_size: many
j_call: TRBJ2-1
v_call: TRBV28
cdr3_nt: TGTGCCAGCAGTCCCCTCTTAGAATTCCGGCTCTACAATGAGCAGTTCTTC
cdr3_aa: CASSPLLEFRLYNEQFF

d_call: TRBD2
clone_size: many
j_call: TRBJ2-5
v_call: TRBV12-3/TRBV12-4
cdr3_nt: TGTGCCAGCGTCTCGAACGGGAGGGAGACCCAGTACTTC
cdr3_aa: CASVSNGRETQYF